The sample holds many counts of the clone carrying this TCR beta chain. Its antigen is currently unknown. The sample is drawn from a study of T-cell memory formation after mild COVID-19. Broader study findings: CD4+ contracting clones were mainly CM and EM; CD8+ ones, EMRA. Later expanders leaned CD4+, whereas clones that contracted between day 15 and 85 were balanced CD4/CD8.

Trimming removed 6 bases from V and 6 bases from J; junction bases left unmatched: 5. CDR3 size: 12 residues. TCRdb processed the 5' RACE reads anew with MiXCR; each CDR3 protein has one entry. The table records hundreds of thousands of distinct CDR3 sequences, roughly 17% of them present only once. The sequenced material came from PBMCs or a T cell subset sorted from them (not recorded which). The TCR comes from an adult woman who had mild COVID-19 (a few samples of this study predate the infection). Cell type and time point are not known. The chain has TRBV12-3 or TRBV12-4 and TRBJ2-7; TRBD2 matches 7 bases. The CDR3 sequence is CASSPGGREQYF. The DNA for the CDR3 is TGTGCCAGCAGCCCGGGAGGTCGCGAGCAGTACTTC.